The entry below gives a single T cell receptor (beta chain) sequence along with its context. The sample is drawn from a study of blood T cell repertoires in COVID-19. In the study overall: Acute and convalescent COVID-19 samples came from the United States, Italy and Spain.

In the authors' workflow: Reference gene primer amplification gave estimated nucleated cell counts. Sequencing used immunoSEQ multiplex PCR; TCRdb keeps in-frame clones, though not all of them. V and J calls and clone size come straight from that table; D and trimming were deduced from the DNA. The sample yields 25,000 to 40,000 clones, over 75% seen once. The source of this sequence is a woman aged 55-75 years with active COVID-19. Sequencing used peripheral blood.

The CDR3 sequence is CASSSLDSPFLYEQYF. The CDR3 nucleotides are TGTGCCAGCAGTTCGTTAGACTCCCCTTTTCTCTACGAGCAGTACTTC. This rearrangement joins TRBV27 to TRBJ2-7; D unclear. CDR1 and CDR2 from the germline V gene are MNHEY and SMNVEV (reference sequence). V shed 4 bases and J shed 3 bases, with 19 bases lying between them. The CDR3 consists of 16 residues.